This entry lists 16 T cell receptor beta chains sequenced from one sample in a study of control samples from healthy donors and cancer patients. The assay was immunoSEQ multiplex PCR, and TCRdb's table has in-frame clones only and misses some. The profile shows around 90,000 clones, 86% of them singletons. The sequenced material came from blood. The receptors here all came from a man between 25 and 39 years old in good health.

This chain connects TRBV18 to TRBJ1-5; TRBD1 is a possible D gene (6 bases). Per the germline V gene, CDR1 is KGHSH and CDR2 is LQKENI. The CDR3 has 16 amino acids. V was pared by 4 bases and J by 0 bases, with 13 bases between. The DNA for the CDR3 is TGTGCCAGCTCACAAGACAGGACCGATAGCAATCAGCCCCAGCATTTT. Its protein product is CASSQDRTDSNQPQHF.

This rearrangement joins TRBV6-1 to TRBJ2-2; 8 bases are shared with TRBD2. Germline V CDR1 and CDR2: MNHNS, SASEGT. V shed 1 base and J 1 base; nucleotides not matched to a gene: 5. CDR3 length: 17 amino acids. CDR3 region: CASSEGRGAMNTGELFF. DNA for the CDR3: TGTGCCAGCAGTGAAGGGCGGGGGGCGATGAACACCGGGGAGCTGTTTTTT.

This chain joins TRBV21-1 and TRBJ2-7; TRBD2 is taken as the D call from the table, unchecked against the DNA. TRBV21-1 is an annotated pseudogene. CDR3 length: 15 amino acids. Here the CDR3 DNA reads TGTGCCAGCAGTAGGCGGGAAGGGCCCTCCTACGAGCAGTACGTC. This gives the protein CASSRREGPSYEQYV.

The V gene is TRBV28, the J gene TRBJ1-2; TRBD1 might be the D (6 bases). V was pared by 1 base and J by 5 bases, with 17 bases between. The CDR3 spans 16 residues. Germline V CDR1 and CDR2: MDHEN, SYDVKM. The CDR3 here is CASSLLNPGAWYGYTF. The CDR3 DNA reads TGTGCCAGCAGTTTATTAAATCCAGGGGCGTGGTATGGCTACACCTTC.

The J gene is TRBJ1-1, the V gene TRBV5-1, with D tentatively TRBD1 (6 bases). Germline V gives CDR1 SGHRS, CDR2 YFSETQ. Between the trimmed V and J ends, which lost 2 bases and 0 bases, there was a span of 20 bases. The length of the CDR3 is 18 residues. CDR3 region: CASSFFPRGFNMNTEAFF. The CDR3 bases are TGCGCCAGCAGCTTCTTTCCCAGGGGATTTAACATGAACACTGAAGCTTTCTTT.

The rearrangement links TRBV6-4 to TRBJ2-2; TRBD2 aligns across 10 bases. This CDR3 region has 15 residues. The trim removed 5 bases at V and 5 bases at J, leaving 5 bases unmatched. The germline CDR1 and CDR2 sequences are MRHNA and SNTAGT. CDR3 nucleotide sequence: TGTGCCAGCAGTTCGGGACTAGCGAGAACCGGGGAGCTGTTTTTT. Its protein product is CASSSGLARTGELFF.

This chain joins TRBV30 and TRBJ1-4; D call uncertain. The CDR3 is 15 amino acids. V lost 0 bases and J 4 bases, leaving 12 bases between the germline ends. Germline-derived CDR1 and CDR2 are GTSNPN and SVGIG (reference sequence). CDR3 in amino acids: CAWSVLEDVNEKLFF. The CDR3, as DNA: TGTGCCTGGAGTGTACTTGAGGACGTTAATGAAAAACTGTTTTTT.

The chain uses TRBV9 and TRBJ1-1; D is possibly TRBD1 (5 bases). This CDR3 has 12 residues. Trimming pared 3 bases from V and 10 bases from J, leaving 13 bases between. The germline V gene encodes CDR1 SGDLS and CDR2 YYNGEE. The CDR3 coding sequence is TGTGCCAGCAGCGCCTTGGGGGGGGTAGCTTTCTTT. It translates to CASSALGGVAFF.

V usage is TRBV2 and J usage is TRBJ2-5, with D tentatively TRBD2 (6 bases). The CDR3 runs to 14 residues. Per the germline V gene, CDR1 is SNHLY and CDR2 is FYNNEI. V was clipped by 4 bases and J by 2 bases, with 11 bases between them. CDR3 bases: TGTGCCAGCAGTGCCCGGACTACTCAAGAGACCCAGTACTTC. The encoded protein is CASSARTTQETQYF.

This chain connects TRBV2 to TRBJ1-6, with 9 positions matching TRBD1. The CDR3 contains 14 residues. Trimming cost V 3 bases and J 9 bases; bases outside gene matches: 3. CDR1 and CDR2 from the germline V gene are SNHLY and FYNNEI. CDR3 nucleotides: TGTGCCAGCAGTGAGGGGGACAGGGTTTCACCCCTCCACTTT. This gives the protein CASSEGDRVSPLHF.

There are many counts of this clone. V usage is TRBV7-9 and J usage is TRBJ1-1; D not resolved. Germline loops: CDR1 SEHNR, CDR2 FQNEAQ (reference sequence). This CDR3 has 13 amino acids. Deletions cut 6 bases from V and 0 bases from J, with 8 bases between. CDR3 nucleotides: TGTGCCAGCAGGGCCCAAATGAACACTGAAGCTTTCTTT. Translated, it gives CASRAQMNTEAFF.

Here the CDR3 reads CATSRETGAGELFF. DNA for the CDR3: TGTGCCACCAGCAGAGAAACAGGGGCCGGGGAGCTGTTTTTT. This chain links TRBV15 with TRBJ2-2; 7 positions match TRBD1. CDR1 LNHNV and CDR2 YYDKDF come from the germline V gene (reference sequence). The CDR3 is 14 residues long. Trimming took 0 bases from V and 6 from J; bases not matched to a gene: 1.

The CDR3 DNA follows: TGTGCCAGCAGTTCCAATCCACTGAACACTGAAGCTTTCTTT. Protein: CASSSNPLNTEAFF. The gene calls are TRBV27 and TRBJ1-1, with D hard to call. Trimming took 4 bases from V and 0 from J, leaving 9 bases between them. Germline V lookup: CDR1 MNHEY, CDR2 SMNVEV (reference sequence). CDR3 length: 14 residues.

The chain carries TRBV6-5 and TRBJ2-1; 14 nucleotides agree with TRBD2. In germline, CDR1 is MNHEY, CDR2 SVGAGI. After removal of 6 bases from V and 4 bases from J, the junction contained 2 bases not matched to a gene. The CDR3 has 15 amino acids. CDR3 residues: CASSRLAGGYNEQFF. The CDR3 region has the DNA TGTGCCAGCAGCAGACTAGCGGGGGGGTACAATGAGCAGTTCTTC.

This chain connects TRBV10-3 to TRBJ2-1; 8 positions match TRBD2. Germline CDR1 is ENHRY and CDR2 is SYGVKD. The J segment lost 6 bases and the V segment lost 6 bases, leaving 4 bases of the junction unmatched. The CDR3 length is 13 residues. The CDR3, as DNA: TGTGCCATCAGCGGGGGGGCGTTCAATGAGCAGTTCTTC. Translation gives CAISGGAFNEQFF.

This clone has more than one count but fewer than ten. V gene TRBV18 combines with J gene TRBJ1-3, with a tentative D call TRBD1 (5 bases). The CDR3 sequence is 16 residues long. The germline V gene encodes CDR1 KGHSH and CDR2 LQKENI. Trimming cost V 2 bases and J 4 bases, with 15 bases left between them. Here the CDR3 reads CASSPGTLSGGNTIYF. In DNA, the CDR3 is TGTGCCAGCTCACCAGGGACCCTCTCTGGAGGAAACACCATATATTTT.